The 23 T cell receptor beta chains below come from one sample, sequenced in a study of blood T cell repertoires in COVID-19. Some clones are missing from TCRdb's copy, which holds only in-frame ones; the method was immunoSEQ multiplex PCR. The sample includes over 140,000 clones, 60% to 80% seen only once; the top ten take about 3.2%. Sequenced material: PBMCs or T cells enriched from blood (not recorded which). These receptors originate from a woman aged 50 to 65 who had recovered from COVID-19.

CDR3 in amino acids: CASSLGASAEAFF. The DNA for the CDR3 is TGTGCCAGCTCACTGGGGGCCTCGGCTGAAGCTTTCTTT. The chain carries TRBV18 and TRBJ1-1; D is possibly TRBD1 (6 bases). There are 13 residues in the CDR3. Trimming cost V 4 bases and J 6 bases, with 12 bases left between them. Germline V gene lookup returns CDR1 KGHSH and CDR2 LQKENI.

This chain joins TRBV9 and TRBJ2-2, with 11 bases matching TRBD2. Germline V gene data show CDR1 as SGDLS and CDR2 as YYNGEE. The CDR3 runs 18 residues. V was clipped by 0 bases and J by 1 base; unmatched bases: 5. The CDR3 reads CASSVARGTSGNTGELFF. The CDR3 coding sequence is TGTGCCAGCAGCGTAGCTCGCGGGACTAGCGGGAACACCGGGGAGCTGTTTTTT.

V gene TRBV27 combines with J gene TRBJ1-3, with D maybe TRBD1 (5 bases). Between the trimmed V and J ends, which lost 0 bases and 4 bases, there was a span of 10 bases. The CDR3 extends over 15 amino acids. Looked up from germline, CDR1 is MNHEY and CDR2 is SMNVEV (reference sequence). In nucleotides, the CDR3 is TGTGCCAGCAGTTTATCGATAGGGGTCGGAAACACCATATATTTT. Residues: CASSLSIGVGNTIYF.

The rearrangement joins TRBV7-3 to TRBJ2-1; 14 bases agree with TRBD2. J was trimmed by 5 bases and V by 5 bases; bases with no gene match: 5. CDR1 is SGHTA, CDR2 FQGTGA, per germline. The length of the CDR3 is 16 residues. CDR3 sequence (DNA): TGTGCCAGCAGCCGCTGGACTAGCGGGAGGAACAATGAGCAGTTCTTC. Its translation is CASSRWTSGRNNEQFF.

The chain's CDR3 is CASSPPGAGPIDTQYF. CDR3 nucleotides: TGTGCCAGTAGCCCTCCCGGAGCGGGACCGATAGATACGCAGTATTTT. V gene TRBV19 combines with J gene TRBJ2-3; 7 positions match TRBD2. Germline CDR1 is LNHDA and CDR2 is SQIVND (reference sequence). CDR3 size: 16 residues. Trimming at V came to 6 bases and at J to 5 bases, leaving 14 bases not matched to a gene. Complete variable domain (other parts from reference TRBV19 and TRBJ2-3): DGGITQSPKYLFRKEGQNVTLSCEQNLNHDAMYWYRQDPGQGLRLIYYSQIVNDFQKGDIAEGYSVSREKKESFPLTVTSAQKNPTAFYLCASSPPGAGPIDTQYFGPGTRLTVL.

V is TRBV30 and J is TRBJ1-1; 11 bases are shared with TRBD1. This CDR3 has 14 amino acids. The germline V gene encodes CDR1 GTSNPN and CDR2 SVGIG (reference sequence). J was trimmed by 4 bases and V by 5 bases; bases with no gene match: 6. CDR3 sequence reads: CAWGTGGKGTEAFF. DNA of the CDR3: TGTGCCTGGGGGACAGGGGGAAAAGGCACTGAAGCTTTCTTT.

The V and J genes are TRBV4-2 and TRBJ2-2, with 7 bases identical to TRBD2. The V and J ends lost 0 bases and 7 bases, in that order; junction bases with no gene match: 5. From germline, CDR1 is LGHNA and CDR2 YNFKEQ. The CDR3 is 15 amino acids. CDR3 in amino acids: CASSQDRLAGGELFF. The CDR3 coding sequence is TGTGCCAGCAGCCAAGATCGACTAGCTGGCGGGGAGCTGTTTTTT.

This chain connects TRBV2 to TRBJ1-2; 7 nucleotides align to TRBD1. V was pared by 5 bases and J by 1 base, with 10 bases of the junction left unmatched. CDR3 length: 16 amino acids. Germline V lookup: CDR1 SNHLY, CDR2 FYNNEI. The CDR3 DNA is TGTGCCAGCAGTCTCCGGGACAGTCTCTTTAACTATGGCTACACCTTC. This translates into CASSLRDSLFNYGYTF.

The rearrangement links TRBV7-9 to TRBJ1-2; D unclear. This CDR3 comprises 12 residues. V shed 7 bases and J shed 0 bases, with 6 bases lying between them. Germline V gene data show CDR1 as SEHNR and CDR2 as FQNEAQ (reference sequence). CDR3 DNA: TGTGCCAGCACTCGAGCTAACTATGGCTACACCTTC. Protein product: CASTRANYGYTF.

This clone came up a few times. CDR3 residues: CASSLAPGQPQHF. In nucleotides, the CDR3 is TGTGCCAGCAGTTTAGCCCCGGGGCAGCCCCAGCATTTT. The chain combines TRBV12-3 or TRBV12-4 with TRBJ1-5; the D is unclear. Trimming took 0 bases from V and 7 from J, leaving 7 bases between them. This CDR3 spans 13 amino acids.

V and J are TRBV30 and TRBJ2-7; 8 bases align to TRBD1. Germline V gene sequence: CDR1 GTSNPN, CDR2 SVGIG (reference sequence). After removal of 2 bases from V and 6 bases from J, the junction contained 9 bases not matched to a gene. The CDR3 extends over 14 amino acids. The CDR3 DNA reads as TGTGCCTGGAGTCTCGGACAGGGTCGGGGCGAGCAGTACTTC. This gives the protein CAWSLGQGRGEQYF.

V and J are TRBV7-9 and TRBJ1-4; possible D gene TRBD1, 5 bases. This CDR3 has 14 amino acids. The ends were cut back, 3 bases at V and 5 bases at J, with 10 bases in the middle. The germline CDR1 and CDR2 sequences are SEHNR and FQNEAQ (reference sequence). The CDR3 DNA sequence: TGTGCCAGCAGCTTCTCGGGGGGGAATGAAAAACTGTTTTTT. Translation: CASSFSGGNEKLFF.

This clone came up a few times. The rearrangement links TRBV10-1 to TRBJ1-1; D gene unclear. The CDR3 length is 13 residues. Germline assignment: CDR1 WNHNN and CDR2 SYGVQD (reference sequence). Trimming left V 6 bases short and J 0 bases short, with 8 bases between. The CDR3 nucleotides are TGCGCCAGCAGCGGGAATATGAACACTGAAGCTTTCTTT. Translation gives CASSGNMNTEAFF.

The rearrangement joins TRBV19 to TRBJ2-3, with 9 nucleotides matching TRBD1. The CDR3 has 17 residues. Germline V CDR1 and CDR2: LNHDA, SQIVND (reference sequence). V lost 5 bases and J lost 5; bases outside the gene matches: 14. CDR3 region: CASSFFPGQGSRDTQYF. The CDR3 region has the DNA TGTGCCAGTAGTTTTTTCCCGGGACAGGGCTCTCGAGATACGCAGTATTTT.

The genes are TRBV10-1 and TRBJ1-3; D gene uncertain. This CDR3 has 20 residues. In germline, CDR1 is WNHNN, CDR2 SYGVQD (reference sequence). Trimming took 3 bases from V and 0 from J, leaving 24 bases between them. The CDR3 region has the DNA TGCGCCAGCAGTGATCCGAATCGGGAGTTAAAGGGCCCCTCTGGAAACACCATATATTTT. Its translation is CASSDPNRELKGPSGNTIYF.

The chain uses TRBV24-1 and TRBJ2-1; TRBD2 matches 7 bases. Germline V lookup: CDR1 KGHDR, CDR2 SFDVKD. V lost 2 bases, J lost 3 bases, and 9 bases stayed unmatched. The CDR3 runs 17 residues. The chain's CDR3 is CATSDSAGLADYNEQFF. As DNA, the CDR3 is TGTGCCACCAGTGATTCCGCGGGGCTAGCGGACTACAATGAGCAGTTCTTC.

The chain couples TRBV11-2 to TRBJ1-4; D gene unclear. Germline V gene lookup returns CDR1 SGHAT and CDR2 FQNNGV. The length of the CDR3 is 17 residues. V lost 0 bases and J lost 5, with 16 bases in between. The CDR3 coding sequence is TGTGCCAGCAGCTTAGATCAGGACTCTACGGGAAATGAAAAACTGTTTTTT. It specifies CASSLDQDSTGNEKLFF.

V gene TRBV19 combines with J gene TRBJ1-1; D is possibly TRBD1 (6 bases). Trimming removed 5 bases at V and 4 bases at J, with 17 bases between. Germline assignment: CDR1 LNHDA and CDR2 SQIVND (reference sequence). This CDR3 spans 15 amino acids. The CDR3 DNA sequence: TGTGCCAGTAGTGCTCATCGGACAGTGGGCACTGAAGCTTTCTTT. It encodes CASSAHRTVGTEAFF.

This sequence joins TRBV19 and TRBJ2-7, with D possibly TRBD1 on 6 matching bases. The V end was cut by 3 bases, the J end by 5 bases, with 14 bases between. The germline V gene encodes CDR1 LNHDA and CDR2 SQIVND (reference sequence). The CDR3 consists of 14 residues. DNA of the CDR3: TGTGCCAGTAGTATGGGATCCAGGGGTAACGAGCAGTACTTC. As protein: CASSMGSRGNEQYF. The full variable domain, its missing parts supplied by reference TRBV19 and TRBJ2-7, is DGGITQSPKYLFRKEGQNVTLSCEQNLNHDAMYWYRQDPGQGLRLIYYSQIVNDFQKGDIAEGYSVSREKKESFPLTVTSAQKNPTAFYLCASSMGSRGNEQYFGPGTRLTVT.

The chain joins TRBV24-1 to TRBJ2-2, with D possibly matching TRBD2 (5 bases). CDR1 and CDR2 (germline): KGHDR, SFDVKD. The CDR3 is 15 amino acids. V lost 6 bases and J 2 bases, leaving 12 bases between the germline ends. DNA for the CDR3: TGTGCCACCAGTACGACTACCTTCAACACCGGGGAGCTGTTTTTT. Encoded protein: CATSTTTFNTGELFF.

The V call is TRBV6-5, the J call TRBJ1-2, with 10 positions matching TRBD1. The V segment lost 6 bases and the J segment 3 bases; nucleotides outside the gene matches: 7. Germline CDR1 MNHEY, CDR2 SVGAGI. The CDR3 contains 15 residues. Here the CDR3 reads CASRPGTGAHYGYTF. The DNA of the CDR3 is TGTGCCAGCAGACCCGGGACAGGGGCCCACTATGGCTACACCTTC.

This rearrangement joins TRBV12-5 to TRBJ1-5; possibly TRBD1 for D (6 bases). Germline V lookup: CDR1 LGHNT, CDR2 FRNRAP. Trimming stripped 5 bases from V and 3 bases from J, with 17 bases between. There are 16 residues in the CDR3. CDR3 sequence (DNA): TGTGCTAGTGGTCCTCCGGGGACACCTTTCAATCAGCCCCAGCATTTT. It codes for CASGPPGTPFNQPQHF.

This rearrangement joins TRBV7-9 to TRBJ1-2; D unresolved. The CDR3 covers 14 residues. The germline V and J ends were trimmed by 7 bases and 2 bases, with 14 bases remaining between them. The germline V gene has CDR1 SEHNR and CDR2 FQNEAQ (reference sequence). CDR3 bases: TGTGCCAGCACCGAGCGGGGAAGCAACTATGGCTACACCTTC. Its protein product is CASTERGSNYGYTF. Complete variable domain (other parts from reference TRBV7-9 and TRBJ1-2): DTGVSQNPRHKITKRGQNVTFRCDPISEHNRLYWYRQTLGQGPEFLTYFQNEAQLEKSRLLSDRFSAERPKGSFSTLEIQRTEQGDSAMYLCASTERGSNYGYTFGSGTRLTVV.